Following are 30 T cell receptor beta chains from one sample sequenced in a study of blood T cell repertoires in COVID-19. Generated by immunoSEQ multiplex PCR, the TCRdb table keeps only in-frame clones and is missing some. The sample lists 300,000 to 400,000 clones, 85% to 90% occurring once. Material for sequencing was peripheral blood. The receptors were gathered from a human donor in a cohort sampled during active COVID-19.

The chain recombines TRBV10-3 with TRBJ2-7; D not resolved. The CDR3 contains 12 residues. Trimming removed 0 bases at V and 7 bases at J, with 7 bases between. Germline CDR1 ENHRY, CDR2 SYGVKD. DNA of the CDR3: TGTGCCATCAGTGAGTCACTAAGAGAGCAGTACTTC. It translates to CAISESLREQYF.

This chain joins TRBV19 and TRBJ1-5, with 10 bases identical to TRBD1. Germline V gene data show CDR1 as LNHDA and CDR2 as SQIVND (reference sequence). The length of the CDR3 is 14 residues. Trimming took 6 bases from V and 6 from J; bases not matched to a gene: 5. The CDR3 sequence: CASRTGGKGQPQHF. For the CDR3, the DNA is TGTGCCAGTAGGACAGGGGGCAAGGGTCAGCCCCAGCATTTT.

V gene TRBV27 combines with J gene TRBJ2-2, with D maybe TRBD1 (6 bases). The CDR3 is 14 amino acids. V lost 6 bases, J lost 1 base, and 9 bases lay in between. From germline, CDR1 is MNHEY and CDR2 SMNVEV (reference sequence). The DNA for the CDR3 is TGTGCCAGCAGACCACAGGGGAACACCGGGGAGCTGTTTTTT. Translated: CASRPQGNTGELFF.

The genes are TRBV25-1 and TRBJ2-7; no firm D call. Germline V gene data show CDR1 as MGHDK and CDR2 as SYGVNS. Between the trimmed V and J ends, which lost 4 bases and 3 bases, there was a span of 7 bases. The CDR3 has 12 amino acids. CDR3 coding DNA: TGTGCCAGCAGTGCGGCAGGCTACGAGCAGTACTTC. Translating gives CASSAAGYEQYF.

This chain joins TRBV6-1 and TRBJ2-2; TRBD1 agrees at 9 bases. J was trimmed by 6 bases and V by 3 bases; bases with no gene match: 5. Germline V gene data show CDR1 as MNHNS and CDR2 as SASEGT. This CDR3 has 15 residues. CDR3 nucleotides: TGTGCCAGCAGTGATCTACAGGGGGCGCCCGGGGAGCTGTTTTTT. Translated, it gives CASSDLQGAPGELFF.

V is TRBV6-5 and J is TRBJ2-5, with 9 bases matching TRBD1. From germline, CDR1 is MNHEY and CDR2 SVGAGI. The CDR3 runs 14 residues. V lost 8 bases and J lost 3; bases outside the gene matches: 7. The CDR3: CASLLDRGKETQYF. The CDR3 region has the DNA TGTGCCAGCTTACTTGACAGGGGGAAAGAGACCCAGTACTTC.

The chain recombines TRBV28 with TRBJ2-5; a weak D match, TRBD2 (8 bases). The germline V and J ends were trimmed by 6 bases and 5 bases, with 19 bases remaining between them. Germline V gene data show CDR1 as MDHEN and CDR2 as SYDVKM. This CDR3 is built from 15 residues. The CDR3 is CASRGQRELRETQYF. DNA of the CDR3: TGTGCCAGCAGGGGACAGCGGGAGTTGCGGGAGACCCAGTACTTC.

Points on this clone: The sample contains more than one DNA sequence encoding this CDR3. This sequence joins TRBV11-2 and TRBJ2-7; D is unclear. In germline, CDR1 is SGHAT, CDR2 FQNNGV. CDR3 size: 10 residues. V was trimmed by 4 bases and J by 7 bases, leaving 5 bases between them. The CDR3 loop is CASSSVEQYF. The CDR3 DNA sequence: TGTGCCAGCAGCTCAGTGGAGCAGTACTTC. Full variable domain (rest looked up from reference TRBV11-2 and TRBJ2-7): EAGVAQSPRYKIIEKRQSVAFWCNPISGHATLYWYQQILGQGPKLLIQFQNNGVVDDSQLPKDRFSAERLKGVDSTLKIQPAKLEDSAVYLCASSSVEQYFGPGTRLTVT.

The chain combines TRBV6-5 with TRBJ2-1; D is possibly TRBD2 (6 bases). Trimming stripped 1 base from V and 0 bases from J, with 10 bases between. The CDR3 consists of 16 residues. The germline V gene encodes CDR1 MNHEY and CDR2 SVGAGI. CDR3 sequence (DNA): TGTGCCAGCAGTTACTTGCGACTAGGCTCCTACAATGAGCAGTTCTTC. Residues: CASSYLRLGSYNEQFF.

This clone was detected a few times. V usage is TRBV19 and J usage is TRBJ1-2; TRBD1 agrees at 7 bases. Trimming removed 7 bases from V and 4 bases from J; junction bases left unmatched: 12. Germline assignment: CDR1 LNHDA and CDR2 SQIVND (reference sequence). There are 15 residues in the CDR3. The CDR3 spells CASTMGQQMSYGYTF. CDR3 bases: TGTGCCAGTACCATGGGACAGCAGATGAGCTATGGCTACACCTTC.

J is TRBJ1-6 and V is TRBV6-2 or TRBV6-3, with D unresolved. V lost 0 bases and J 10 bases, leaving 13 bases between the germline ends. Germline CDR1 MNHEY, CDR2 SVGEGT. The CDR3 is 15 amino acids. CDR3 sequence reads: CASSYSVGSGSPLHF. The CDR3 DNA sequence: TGTGCCAGCAGTTACTCTGTTGGGAGCGGCTCACCCCTCCACTTT.

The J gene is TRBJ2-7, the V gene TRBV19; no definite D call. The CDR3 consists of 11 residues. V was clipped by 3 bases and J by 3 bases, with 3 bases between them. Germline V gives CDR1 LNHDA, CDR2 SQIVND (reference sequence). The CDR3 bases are TGTGCCAGTAGTATCGGCTACGAGCAGTACTTC. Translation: CASSIGYEQYF.

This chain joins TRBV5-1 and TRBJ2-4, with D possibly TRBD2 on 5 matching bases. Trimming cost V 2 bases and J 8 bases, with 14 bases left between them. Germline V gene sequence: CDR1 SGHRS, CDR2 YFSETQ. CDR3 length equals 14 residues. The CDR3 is CASSLGEGAHIQYF. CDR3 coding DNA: TGCGCCAGCAGCTTAGGAGAGGGTGCCCACATTCAGTACTTC. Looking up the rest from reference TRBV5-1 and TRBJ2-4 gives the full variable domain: KAGVTQTPRYLIKTRGQQVTLSCSPISGHRSVSWYQQTPGQGLQFLFEYFSETQRNKGNFPGRFSGRQFSNSRSEMNVSTLELGDSALYLCASSLGEGAHIQYFGAGTRLSVL.

CDR3 nucleotides: TGTGCCACCAGCAGACTAACCACAGGGGCACGGAGAGAGACCCAGTACTTC. Translated, it gives CATSRLTTGARRETQYF. The J gene is TRBJ2-5, the V gene TRBV15, with 7 positions matching TRBD1. The ends lost 2 bases at V and 4 bases at J; junction bases unmatched: 13. Per the germline V gene, CDR1 is LNHNV and CDR2 is YYDKDF (reference sequence). The length of the CDR3 is 17 residues.

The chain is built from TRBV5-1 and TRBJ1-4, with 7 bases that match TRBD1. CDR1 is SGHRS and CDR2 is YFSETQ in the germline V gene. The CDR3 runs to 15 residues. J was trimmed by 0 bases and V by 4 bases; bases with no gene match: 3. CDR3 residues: CASSLTGSTNEKLFF. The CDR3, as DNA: TGCGCCAGCAGCCTGACAGGGTCAACTAATGAAAAACTGTTTTTT.

Here the CDR3 DNA reads TGTGCCAGCAGCCTCTCGAGCCGGGTCGGGACCGGGGAGCTGTTTTTT. It is translated as CASSLSSRVGTGELFF. The chain uses TRBV7-9 and TRBJ2-2, with unresolved D. Germline CDR1 reads SEHNR; CDR2 reads FQNEAQ (reference sequence). The CDR3 runs 16 residues. Trimming took 5 bases from V and 5 from J, leaving 18 bases between them.

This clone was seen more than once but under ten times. The CDR3 sequence is CASSQWVARDYNEQFF. As DNA, the CDR3 is TGCGCCAGCAGCCAATGGGTAGCGCGTGATTACAATGAGCAGTTCTTC. The chain is built from TRBV4-1 and TRBJ2-1; D possibly corresponds to TRBD2 (5 bases). Trimming took 2 bases from V and 4 from J, leaving 15 bases between them. The CDR3 is 16 amino acids. Germline values: CDR1 MGHRA, CDR2 YSYEKL.

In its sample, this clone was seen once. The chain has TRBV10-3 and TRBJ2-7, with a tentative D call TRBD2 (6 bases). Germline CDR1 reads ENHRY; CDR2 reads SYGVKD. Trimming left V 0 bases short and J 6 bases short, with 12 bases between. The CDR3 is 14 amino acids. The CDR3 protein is CAISESASVSEQYF. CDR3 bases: TGTGCCATCAGTGAGTCCGCTAGCGTTTCCGAGCAGTACTTC.

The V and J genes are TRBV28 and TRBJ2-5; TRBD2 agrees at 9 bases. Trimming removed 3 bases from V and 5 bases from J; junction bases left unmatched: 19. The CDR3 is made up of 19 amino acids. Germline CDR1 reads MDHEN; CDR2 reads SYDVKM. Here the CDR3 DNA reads TGTGCCAGCAGTTTTTACCGCTCAGGGGCTAGCGGGAATAGGGAGACCCAGTACTTC. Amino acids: CASSFYRSGASGNRETQYF.

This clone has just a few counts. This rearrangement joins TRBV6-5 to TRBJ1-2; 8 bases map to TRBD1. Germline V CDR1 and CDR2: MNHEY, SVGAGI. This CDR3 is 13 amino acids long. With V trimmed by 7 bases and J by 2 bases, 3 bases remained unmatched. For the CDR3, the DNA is TGTGCCAGCACATACAGGGGGAACTATGGCTACACCTTC. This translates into CASTYRGNYGYTF.

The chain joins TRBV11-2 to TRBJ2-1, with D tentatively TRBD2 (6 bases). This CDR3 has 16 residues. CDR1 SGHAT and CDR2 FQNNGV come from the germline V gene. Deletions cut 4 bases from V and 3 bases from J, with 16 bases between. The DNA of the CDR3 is TGTGCCAGCAGCTCACAAGGCGGGGTGGTCTACAATGAGCAGTTCTTC. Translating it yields CASSSQGGVVYNEQFF. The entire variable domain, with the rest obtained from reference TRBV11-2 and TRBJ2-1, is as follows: EAGVAQSPRYKIIEKRQSVAFWCNPISGHATLYWYQQILGQGPKLLIQFQNNGVVDDSQLPKDRFSAERLKGVDSTLKIQPAKLEDSAVYLCASSSQGGVVYNEQFFGPGTRLTVL.

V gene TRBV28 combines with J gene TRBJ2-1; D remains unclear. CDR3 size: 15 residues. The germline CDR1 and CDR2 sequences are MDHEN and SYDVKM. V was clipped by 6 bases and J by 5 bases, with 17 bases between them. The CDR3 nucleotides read TGTGCCAGCAGCCGCCTCCTCGCGGCAAACAATGAGCAGTTCTTC. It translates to CASSRLLAANNEQFF.

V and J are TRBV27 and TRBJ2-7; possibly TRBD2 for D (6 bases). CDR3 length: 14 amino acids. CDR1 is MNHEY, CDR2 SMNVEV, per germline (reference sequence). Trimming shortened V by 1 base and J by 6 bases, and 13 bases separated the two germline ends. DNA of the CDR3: TGTGCCAGCAGTTTATACCGGGACTCTGGCGAGCAGTACTTC. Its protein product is CASSLYRDSGEQYF.

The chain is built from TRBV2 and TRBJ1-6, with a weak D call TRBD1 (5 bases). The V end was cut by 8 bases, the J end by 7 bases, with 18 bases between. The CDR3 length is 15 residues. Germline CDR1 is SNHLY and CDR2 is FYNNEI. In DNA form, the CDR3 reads TGTGCCAGCCAGAGCTTGGGACTTAGGAATTCACCCCTCCACTTT. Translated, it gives CASQSLGLRNSPLHF.

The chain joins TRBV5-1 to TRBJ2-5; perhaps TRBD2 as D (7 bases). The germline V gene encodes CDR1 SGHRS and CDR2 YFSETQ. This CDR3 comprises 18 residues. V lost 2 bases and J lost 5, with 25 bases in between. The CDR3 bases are TGCGCCAGCAGCTTCCTCGGGGGCTCGGCGGGAGATTGGGAGACCCAGTACTTC. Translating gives CASSFLGGSAGDWETQYF.

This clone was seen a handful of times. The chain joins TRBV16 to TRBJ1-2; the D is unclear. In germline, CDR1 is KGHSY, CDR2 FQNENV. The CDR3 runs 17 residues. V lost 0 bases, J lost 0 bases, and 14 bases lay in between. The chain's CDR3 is CASSQSPDASANYGYTF. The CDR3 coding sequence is TGTGCCAGCAGCCAATCACCCGACGCCAGCGCTAACTATGGCTACACCTTC.

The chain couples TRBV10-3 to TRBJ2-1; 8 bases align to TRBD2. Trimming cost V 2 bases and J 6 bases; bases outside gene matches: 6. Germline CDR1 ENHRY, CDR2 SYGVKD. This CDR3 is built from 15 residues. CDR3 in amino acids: CAISESTSGLNEQFF. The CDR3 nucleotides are TGTGCCATCAGTGAGAGCACTAGCGGACTCAATGAGCAGTTCTTC.

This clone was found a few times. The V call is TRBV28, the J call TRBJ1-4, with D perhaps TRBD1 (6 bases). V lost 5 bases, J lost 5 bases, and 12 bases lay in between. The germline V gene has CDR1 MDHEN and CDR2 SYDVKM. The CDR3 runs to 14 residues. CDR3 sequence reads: CASSRYQGNEKLFF. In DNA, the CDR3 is TGTGCCAGCAGTAGATATCAGGGGAATGAAAAACTGTTTTTT.

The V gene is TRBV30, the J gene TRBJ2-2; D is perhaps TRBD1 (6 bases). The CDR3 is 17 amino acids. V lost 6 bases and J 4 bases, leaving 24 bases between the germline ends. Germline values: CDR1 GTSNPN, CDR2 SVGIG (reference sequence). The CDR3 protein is CACLPPGGRGGTGELFF. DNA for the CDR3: TGTGCCTGTCTCCCCCCCGGCGGCAGGGGTGGCACCGGGGAGCTGTTTTTT.

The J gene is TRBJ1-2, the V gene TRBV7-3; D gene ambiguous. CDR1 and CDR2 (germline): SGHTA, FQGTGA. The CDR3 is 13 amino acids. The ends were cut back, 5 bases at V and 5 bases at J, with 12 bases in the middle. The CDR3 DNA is TGTGCCAGCAGCAAAGAGGCAAAGTATGGCTACACCTTC. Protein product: CASSKEAKYGYTF.